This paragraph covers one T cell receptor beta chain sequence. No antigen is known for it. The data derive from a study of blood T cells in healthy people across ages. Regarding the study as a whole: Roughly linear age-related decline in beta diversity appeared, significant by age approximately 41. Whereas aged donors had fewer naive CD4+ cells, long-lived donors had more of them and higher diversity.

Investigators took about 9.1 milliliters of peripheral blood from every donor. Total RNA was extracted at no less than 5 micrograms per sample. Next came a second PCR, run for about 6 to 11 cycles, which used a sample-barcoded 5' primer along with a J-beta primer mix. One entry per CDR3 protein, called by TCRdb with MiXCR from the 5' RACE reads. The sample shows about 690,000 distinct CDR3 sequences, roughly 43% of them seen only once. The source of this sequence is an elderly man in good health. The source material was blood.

The CDR3 DNA follows: TGTGCCAGCAGCTCAGACCGAGACAGGGTTGTGTACGAGCAGTACTTC. Amino acids: CASSSDRDRVVYEQYF. The chain recombines TRBV28 with TRBJ2-5; TRBD1 agrees at 7 bases. The J call is doubtful: the DNA matches TRBJ2-7 better. The CDR3 runs to 16 residues. In germline, CDR1 is MDHEN, CDR2 SYDVKM.